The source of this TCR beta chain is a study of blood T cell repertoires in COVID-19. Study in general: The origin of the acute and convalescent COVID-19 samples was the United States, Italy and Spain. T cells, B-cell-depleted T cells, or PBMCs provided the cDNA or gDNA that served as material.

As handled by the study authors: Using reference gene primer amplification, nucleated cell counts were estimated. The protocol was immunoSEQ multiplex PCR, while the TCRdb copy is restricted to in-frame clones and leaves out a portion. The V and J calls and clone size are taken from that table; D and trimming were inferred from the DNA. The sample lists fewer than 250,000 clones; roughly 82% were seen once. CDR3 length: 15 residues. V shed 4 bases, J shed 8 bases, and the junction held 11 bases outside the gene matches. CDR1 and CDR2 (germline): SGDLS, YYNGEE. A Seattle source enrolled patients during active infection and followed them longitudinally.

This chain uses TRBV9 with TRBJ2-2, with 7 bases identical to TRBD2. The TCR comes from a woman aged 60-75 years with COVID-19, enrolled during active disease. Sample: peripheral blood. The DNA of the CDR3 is TGTGCCAGCAGCTTGTCGACTAGCCATGAAGGGGAGCTGTTTTTT. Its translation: CASSLSTSHEGELFF. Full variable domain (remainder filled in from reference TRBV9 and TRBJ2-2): DSGVTQTPKHLITATGQRVTLRCSPRSGDLSVYWYQQSLDQGLQFLIQYYNGEERAKGNILERFSAQQFPDLHSELNLSSLELGDSALYFCASSLSTSHEGELFFGEGSRLTVL.